The rows below give T cell receptor beta chains drawn from one sample of a study of chronic HIV infection and antiretroviral therapy. TCRdb independently ran MiXCR on the 5' RACE reads; one entry per CDR3 protein. The data show 30,000 to 45,000 distinct CDR3 sequences, 7% to 10% seen once. The source material was peripheral blood. All receptors derive from an adult who had HIV and had not received antiretroviral therapy, or was an uninfected healthy control (not recorded which). Both conserved end residues are part of each CDR3. D genes are given only for firm matches. Clone size is stated in some rows and not others, as once, few, many or a class when expanded.

J gene: TRBJ2-3; V gene: TRBV9; D gene: .; clone size: few; CDR3 DNA: TGTGCCAGCAGCCCAGTTGGGGGTGCTAGCACAGATACGCAGTATTTT; CDR3 protein: CASSPVGGASTDTQYF
J gene: TRBJ2-3; V gene: TRBV2; D gene: TRBD2; clone size: many; CDR3 DNA: TGTGCCAGCTTCCTAGCGGGAGCAGATACGCAGTATTTT; CDR3 protein: CASFLAGADTQYF
J gene: TRBJ1-1; V gene: TRBV12-3/TRBV12-4; D gene: .; clone size: many; CDR3 DNA: TGTGCCACCAAACAAGGACCCACTGAAGCTTTCTTT; CDR3 protein: CATKQGPTEAFF
J gene: TRBJ2-3; V gene: TRBV6-2/TRBV6-3; D gene: TRBD2; clone size: many; CDR3 DNA: TGTGCCAGCAGTGGGGGACTAGCGGGTCCCTACACAGATACGCAGTATTTT; CDR3 protein: CASSGGLAGPYTDTQYF
J gene: TRBJ2-1; V gene: TRBV7-9; D gene: .; clone size: many; CDR3 DNA: TGTGCCAGCAGCTTAGAGGCCTACAGCGGTTGGGGTGAGCAGTTCTTC; CDR3 protein: CASSLEAYSGWGEQFF
J gene: TRBJ2-7; V gene: TRBV20-1; D gene: .; clone size: many; CDR3 DNA: TGCAGTGCTATCACGGACGAGCAGTACTTC; CDR3 protein: CSAITDEQYF
J gene: TRBJ2-5; V gene: TRBV5-6; D gene: TRBD2; clone size: many; CDR3 DNA: TGTGCCAGCAGCTCGGAGGGGCTAGCGGCCCAAGAGACCCAGTACTTC; CDR3 protein: CASSSEGLAAQETQYF
J gene: TRBJ2-7; V gene: TRBV2; D gene: .; clone size: .; CDR3 DNA: TGTGCCAGCGTCGCAGGGCTTCGATACGAGCAGTACTTC; CDR3 protein: CASVAGLRYEQYF
J gene: TRBJ1-5; V gene: TRBV10-3; D gene: TRBD1; clone size: few; CDR3 DNA: TGTGCCATCAGTGAGTCGATGGACAGGGGTAGCAATCAGCCCCAGCATTTT; CDR3 protein: CAISESMDRGSNQPQHF
J gene: TRBJ2-2; V gene: TRBV29-1; D gene: TRBD2; clone size: .; CDR3 DNA: TGCAGCGGTAGGACTAGCGGCGGAACCGGGGAGCTGTTTTTT; CDR3 protein: CSGRTSGGTGELFF
J gene: TRBJ1-1; V gene: TRBV5-1; D gene: .; clone size: .; CDR3 DNA: TGCGCCAGCAGCTCCGGACAGACCCTTCGGAACACTGAAGCTTTCTTT; CDR3 protein: CASSSGQTLRNTEAFF
J gene: TRBJ1-5; V gene: TRBV20-1; D gene: .; clone size: many; CDR3 DNA: TGCAGTGCTAGAGGGTCAGGGTCACGGCCCCAGCATTTT; CDR3 protein: CSARGSGSRPQHF
J gene: TRBJ2-7; V gene: TRBV28; D gene: .; clone size: many; CDR3 DNA: TGTGCCAGCAGTTTAGCTTTTCTCCAGGGGCCACACTACGAGCAGTACTTC; CDR3 protein: CASSLAFLQGPHYEQYF
J gene: TRBJ2-5; V gene: TRBV28; D gene: TRBD1; clone size: few; CDR3 DNA: TGTGCCATTCAGCGGGACAGGGGGCCTGAGACCCAGTACTTC; CDR3 protein: CAIQRDRGPETQYF
J gene: TRBJ2-7; V gene: TRBV5-6; D gene: .; clone size: many; CDR3 DNA: TGTGCCAGCAGCTCGACTCGAGTGGACGAGCAGTACTTC; CDR3 protein: CASSSTRVDEQYF
J gene: TRBJ2-1; V gene: TRBV29-1; D gene: .; clone size: .; CDR3 DNA: TGCAGCGTTGAAGATGGGGGGGCTTCGGTAGATGAGCAGTTCTTC; CDR3 protein: CSVEDGGASVDEQFF
J gene: TRBJ2-6; V gene: TRBV6-4; D gene: .; clone size: medium-sized; CDR3 DNA: TGTGCCAGCAGTGACAACTCTGGGGCCAACGTCCTGACTTTC; CDR3 protein: CASSDNSGANVLTF
J gene: TRBJ2-1; V gene: TRBV2; D gene: TRBD2; clone size: few; CDR3 DNA: TGTGCCAGCAGTCGACTAGCGGGAGGGAGTTACAATGAGCAGTTCTTC; CDR3 protein: CASSRLAGGSYNEQFF
J gene: TRBJ2-7; V gene: TRBV10-3; D gene: .; clone size: many; CDR3 DNA: TGTGCCATCAGTGAGTCGAGGAGGGGGGTTTACGAGCAGTACTTC; CDR3 protein: CAISESRRGVYEQYF
J gene: TRBJ2-5; V gene: TRBV20-1; D gene: TRBD2; clone size: few; CDR3 DNA: TGCAGTGCTAGAGATGACGGCGGGAGCGAGACCCAGTACTTC; CDR3 protein: CSARDDGGSETQYF
J gene: TRBJ1-1; V gene: TRBV28; D gene: TRBD1; clone size: .; CDR3 DNA: TGTGCCAGCAGTTTAAGAGGGGGCGGGAAGACTGAAGCTTTCTTT; CDR3 protein: CASSLRGGGKTEAFF
J gene: TRBJ1-5; V gene: TRBV12-3/TRBV12-4; D gene: .; clone size: few; CDR3 DNA: TGTGCCAGCGAGTTCCTCCTAGGGGACTGGGATAGCAATCAGCCCCAGCATTTT; CDR3 protein: CASEFLLGDWDSNQPQHF
J gene: TRBJ2-5; V gene: TRBV6-2/TRBV6-3; D gene: .; clone size: .; CDR3 DNA: TGTGCCAGCAGTTACGAAACCCAAGAGACCCAGTACTTC; CDR3 protein: CASSYETQETQYF
J gene: TRBJ1-2; V gene: TRBV29-1; D gene: .; clone size: .; CDR3 DNA: TGCAGCGTTCGGGACATAGCTAACTATGGCTACACCTTC; CDR3 protein: CSVRDIANYGYTF
J gene: TRBJ2-1; V gene: TRBV4-3; D gene: TRBD2; clone size: many; CDR3 DNA: TGCGCCAGCAGCCAAGAAGAGCGGGGTTACAATGAGCAGTTCTTC; CDR3 protein: CASSQEERGYNEQFF
J gene: TRBJ2-7; V gene: TRBV28; D gene: .; clone size: many; CDR3 DNA: TGTGCCAGCAGACGCACCGGGGCTACTTACGAGCAGTACTTC; CDR3 protein: CASRRTGATYEQYF
J gene: TRBJ2-1; V gene: TRBV6-1; D gene: .; clone size: many; CDR3 DNA: TGTGCCAGCCAGGGGGGACCCTACAATGAGCAGTTCTTC; CDR3 protein: CASQGGPYNEQFF
J gene: TRBJ2-2; V gene: TRBV6-5; D gene: .; clone size: many; CDR3 DNA: TGTGCCGTAAATCGTGGGCCCGGGGAGCTGTTTTTT; CDR3 protein: CAVNRGPGELFF
J gene: TRBJ2-1; V gene: TRBV29-1; D gene: TRBD2; clone size: many; CDR3 DNA: TGCAGCGTTGAAGTGGCGGGAGAAGTCAATGAGCAGTTCTTC; CDR3 protein: CSVEVAGEVNEQFF
J gene: TRBJ2-2; V gene: TRBV6-6; D gene: TRBD1; clone size: many; CDR3 DNA: TGTGCCAGCAGTTACCTTTATTCGGGACAGCGAACCGGGGAGCTGTTTTTT; CDR3 protein: CASSYLYSGQRTGELFF
J gene: TRBJ1-2; V gene: TRBV7-9; D gene: .; clone size: few; CDR3 DNA: TGTGCCAGCAGCTCCACCACAGGGTCCTATGGCTACACCTTC; CDR3 protein: CASSSTTGSYGYTF
J gene: TRBJ1-6; V gene: TRBV28; D gene: TRBD1; clone size: .; CDR3 DNA: TGTGCCAGCACACAGGGGGCCTCCTATAATTCACCCCTCCACTTT; CDR3 protein: CASTQGASYNSPLHF
J gene: TRBJ2-1; V gene: TRBV29-1; D gene: TRBD1; clone size: medium-sized; CDR3 DNA: TGCAGCGTCCCGGGACAGGGGGCGAACGAGCAGTTCTTC; CDR3 protein: CSVPGQGANEQFF
J gene: TRBJ2-2; V gene: TRBV5-6; D gene: .; clone size: few; CDR3 DNA: TGTGCCAGCAGCCCCGATGTTGCGGGGCTTGACACCGGGGAGCTGTTTTTT; CDR3 protein: CASSPDVAGLDTGELFF
J gene: TRBJ2-7; V gene: TRBV2; D gene: .; clone size: many; CDR3 DNA: TGTGCCAGCAGTGCCATCCCGGACGGGACCTACGAGCAGTACTTC; CDR3 protein: CASSAIPDGTYEQYF
J gene: TRBJ2-1; V gene: TRBV29-1; D gene: TRBD1; clone size: many; CDR3 DNA: TGCAGCGTTGAAAGGGACAGGGACCACAATGAGCAGTTCTTC; CDR3 protein: CSVERDRDHNEQFF
J gene: TRBJ1-5; V gene: TRBV7-2; D gene: .; clone size: many; CDR3 DNA: TGTGCCAGCAGCTTAGTAGGGCTGGATCAGCCCCAGCATTTT; CDR3 protein: CASSLVGLDQPQHF
J gene: TRBJ2-6; V gene: TRBV6-2/TRBV6-3; D gene: .; clone size: many; CDR3 DNA: TGTGCCAGCAGTTATTTACTGTCTGGGGCCAACGTCCTGACTTTC; CDR3 protein: CASSYLLSGANVLTF
J gene: TRBJ1-3; V gene: TRBV29-1; D gene: .; clone size: few; CDR3 DNA: TGCAGCCCCGGGCGCTCTGGAAACACCATATATTTT; CDR3 protein: CSPGRSGNTIYF
J gene: TRBJ1-4; V gene: TRBV2; D gene: .; clone size: many; CDR3 DNA: TGTGCCAGCAGTGAAGGGGTTACTGCAACTAATGAAAAACTGTTTTTT; CDR3 protein: CASSEGVTATNEKLFF
J gene: TRBJ2-1; V gene: TRBV20-1; D gene: TRBD2; clone size: few; CDR3 DNA: TGCAGTGCCGGACTAGCAGGACACAATGAGCAGTTCTTC; CDR3 protein: CSAGLAGHNEQFF
J gene: TRBJ1-1; V gene: TRBV20-1; D gene: .; clone size: once; CDR3 DNA: TGCAGTGCTAGGGAACAGGGAAGCACCTTCTTT; CDR3 protein: CSAREQGSTFF
J gene: TRBJ1-5; V gene: TRBV2; D gene: .; clone size: many; CDR3 DNA: TGTGCCAGCAGTGCATACGGGGTGCACAACAATCAGCCCCAGCATTTT; CDR3 protein: CASSAYGVHNNQPQHF
J gene: TRBJ2-7; V gene: TRBV28; D gene: TRBD1; clone size: many; CDR3 DNA: TGTGCCAGCAGTTTAGAACAGGGGAAGGGAGCCTACGAGCAGTACTTC; CDR3 protein: CASSLEQGKGAYEQYF
J gene: TRBJ2-2; V gene: TRBV7-9; D gene: .; clone size: few; CDR3 DNA: TGTGCCAGCAGCCCTCGAGGGGGCCTATCGGAGGGCGGGGAGCTGTTTTTT; CDR3 protein: CASSPRGGLSEGGELFF
J gene: TRBJ1-1; V gene: TRBV2; D gene: .; clone size: few; CDR3 DNA: TGTGCCAGCAAGGTCTTTGGGGGCGCGGGTACTGAAGCTTTCTTT; CDR3 protein: CASKVFGGAGTEAFF
J gene: TRBJ2-3; V gene: TRBV29-1; D gene: TRBD1; clone size: .; CDR3 DNA: TGCAGCGTTTTGGACAGGGCAGCAGATACGCAGTATTTT; CDR3 protein: CSVLDRAADTQYF
J gene: TRBJ1-5; V gene: TRBV29-1; D gene: .; clone size: many; CDR3 DNA: TGCAGCGTTCGGTTCCAGGCCAATCAGCCCCAGCATTTT; CDR3 protein: CSVRFQANQPQHF
J gene: TRBJ1-2; V gene: TRBV4-1; D gene: .; clone size: few; CDR3 DNA: TGCGCCAGCAGCCAAGATGTCCGGGGGTATGGCTACACCTTC; CDR3 protein: CASSQDVRGYGYTF
J gene: TRBJ1-5; V gene: TRBV12-3/TRBV12-4; D gene: .; clone size: few; CDR3 DNA: TGTGCCAGCGCGGGCGTAGGGGGAATCAAGCCCCAGCATTTT; CDR3 protein: CASAGVGGIKPQHF
J gene: TRBJ2-7; V gene: TRBV20-1; D gene: .; clone size: many; CDR3 DNA: TGCAGTGCTCGGATAGCGGAGGTAGTCTACGAGCAGTACTTC; CDR3 protein: CSARIAEVVYEQYF
J gene: TRBJ1-6; V gene: TRBV9; D gene: .; clone size: few; CDR3 DNA: TGTGCCAGCAGCGTAGAGGGTGGAAGGGGTTCACCCCTCCACTTT; CDR3 protein: CASSVEGGRGSPLHF
J gene: TRBJ1-1; V gene: TRBV3-1; D gene: TRBD1; clone size: .; CDR3 DNA: TGTGCCAGCAGCCAAGAATGGGTGAAACCGGGACAGGTCCTAGGGGGGACTGAAGCTTTCTTT; CDR3 protein: CASSQEWVKPGQVLGGTEAFF
J gene: TRBJ1-5; V gene: TRBV4-1; D gene: TRBD1; clone size: few; CDR3 DNA: TGCGCCAGCAGCCAAAAAAGGGGACAGGGGGTCGATCAGCCCCAGCATTTT; CDR3 protein: CASSQKRGQGVDQPQHF